The 30 T cell receptor beta chains reported below all come from one sample, sequenced in a study of regulatory T cells in long-lasting Graves disease. Relying on iRepertoire HTBI primers and Arm-PCR of CDR3 regions, the team built TCR beta libraries. TCRdb re-derived calls from the multiplex PCR reads in MiXCR, one entry per CDR3 protein. Among 650,000 to 700,000 distinct CDR3 sequences, roughly 30% were seen once, and the ten largest hold around 40%. As to time point: persistent/refractory GD, antithyroid drugs over 5 years with positive TRAb. From PBMCs, RNA was extracted and then used to make the TCR library. The sample here was peripheral blood mononuclear cells (PBMCs), taken when the disease was refractory, from a patient treated with antithyroid drugs. The receptors originated from a female donor with Graves disease.

In this sample, this clonotype turned up a few times. The J gene is TRBJ2-5, the V gene TRBV27; D gene uncertain. CDR3 size: 13 residues. Germline loops: CDR1 MNHEY, CDR2 SMNVEV (reference sequence). V dropped 6 bases and J dropped 4 bases, with 12 bases sitting between them. CDR3 loop: CASRGLGLETQYF. The CDR3 nucleotides read TGTGCCAGCAGGGGCCTTGGGTTAGAGACCCAGTACTTC.

The chain couples TRBV5-4 to TRBJ1-2; 10 bases are shared with TRBD1. Per germline, CDR1 SGHNT and CDR2 YYREEE (reference sequence). J lost 5 bases, V lost 6 bases, and 10 bases had no gene match. This CDR3 is 15 amino acids long. The CDR3 bases are TGTGCCAGCACCATACCGGGACAGGGGAATTATGGCTACACCTTC. Translating gives CASTIPGQGNYGYTF.

This sequence joins TRBV4-1 and TRBJ1-5; D might be TRBD1 (5 bases). Germline CDR1 reads MGHRA; CDR2 reads YSYEKL. The CDR3 length is 18 residues. Trimming stripped 1 base from V and 5 bases from J, with 21 bases between. The CDR3 here is CASSQANLVGGKDQPQHF. The CDR3 nucleotides read TGCGCCAGCAGCCAAGCTAATTTGGTGGGGGGTAAGGATCAGCCCCAGCATTTT.

This clonotype was detected only a few times. V gene TRBV3-1 combines with J gene TRBJ2-7; D possibly corresponds to TRBD2 (6 bases). The CDR3 has 16 residues. Trimming removed 0 bases at V and 2 bases at J, with 14 bases between. Germline assignment: CDR1 LGHDT and CDR2 YNNKEL (reference sequence). CDR3: CASSQDRELNPYEQYF. The CDR3 nucleotides read TGTGCCAGCAGCCAAGATCGGGAGTTGAATCCCTACGAGCAGTACTTC.

CDR3 sequence: CASSLRTGGTDGYTF. The DNA of the CDR3 is TGCGCCAGCAGCTTGCGCACAGGGGGTACGGATGGCTACACCTTC. The chain is built from TRBV5-1 and TRBJ1-2, with 8 nucleotides matching TRBD1. The V gene end was trimmed by 1 base and the J gene end by 6 bases; junction bases not matched to a gene: 8. The CDR3 has 15 residues. The germline gives CDR1 SGHRS, CDR2 YFSETQ.

This clonotype was seen ten or more times. The chain uses TRBV20-1 and TRBJ1-5; 7 bases are a match to TRBD1. V trimming: 3 bases; J trimming: 0 bases; junction bases outside the gene matches: 2. The CDR3 runs 14 residues. Germline-derived CDR1 and CDR2 are DFQATT and SNEGSKA (reference sequence). The CDR3 region has the DNA TGCAGTGCTAGGGCAGGGGGTAGCAATCAGCCCCAGCATTTT. Its protein is CSARAGGSNQPQHF.

The CDR3 bases are TGTGCCAGTAGGCAACCGAGGGAGTCGGCGAGGTATGGCTACACCTTC. Translation gives CASRQPRESARYGYTF. The chain has TRBV19 and TRBJ1-2; D gene uncertain. The CDR3 sequence is 16 residues long. Germline CDR1 is LNHDA and CDR2 is SQIVND (reference sequence). The V end was cut by 6 bases, the J end by 5 bases, with 22 bases between.

This rearrangement joins TRBV20-1 to TRBJ2-3; D remains ambiguous. Trimming took 7 bases from V and 2 from J, leaving 10 bases between them. This CDR3 spans 12 amino acids. Germline-derived CDR1 and CDR2 are DFQATT and SNEGSKA (reference sequence). In DNA form, the CDR3 reads TGCAGTGGGGGATACCCCACAGATACGCAGTATTTT. Its protein product is CSGGYPTDTQYF.

V gene TRBV24-1 combines with J gene TRBJ1-1; 8 bases are shared with TRBD1. The CDR3 sequence is 14 residues long. Germline V gene data show CDR1 as KGHDR and CDR2 as SFDVKD. The V gene end was trimmed by 12 bases and the J gene end by 4 bases; junction bases not matched to a gene: 12. The CDR3 sequence is CAVRQGRGSTEAFF. The CDR3 bases are TGTGCCGTTCGACAGGGGAGGGGGAGCACTGAAGCTTTCTTT.

The chain couples TRBV13 to TRBJ2-7; 9 nucleotides agree with TRBD1. The CDR3 loop spans 17 amino acids. Germline-derived CDR1 and CDR2 are PRHDT and FYEKMQ (reference sequence). V trimming: 6 bases; J trimming: 2 bases; junction bases outside the gene matches: 14. Here the CDR3 DNA reads TGTGCCAGCAGATACGCCGGGACAGGGAGTTCCCCCTACGAGCAGTACTTC. It is translated as CASRYAGTGSSPYEQYF.

Concerning this clonotype: This may be a read error: a much more frequent sequence differs by one nucleotide. The chain couples TRBV11-2 to TRBJ2-7; the match to TRBD1 covers 9 bases. CDR3 size: 14 residues. The junction had 8 bases not matched to a gene; V was cut back by 5 bases and J by 6 bases. Per the germline V gene, CDR1 is SGHAT and CDR2 is FQNNGV. CDR3 loop: CASSPLTGGREQYF. The CDR3 DNA reads as TGTGCCAGCAGCCCCCTGACAGGGGGTCGCGAGCAGTACTTC.

This clonotype was observed a few times. The V gene is TRBV29-1, the J gene TRBJ2-7; TRBD2 matches at 7 bases. There are 14 residues in the CDR3. From germline, CDR1 is SQVTM and CDR2 ANQGSEA. The ends lost 4 bases at V and 6 bases at J; junction bases unmatched: 12. Written as DNA, the CDR3 is TGCAGCGTTGTGGGGGGGTCCGTGTCTCGCGAGCAGTACTTC. It is translated as CSVVGGSVSREQYF.

Points on this clonotype: A much larger clone differs by one base, so this may be a read error. This chain connects TRBV12-3 or TRBV12-4 to TRBJ2-5; weak D call: TRBD2 (6 bases). This CDR3 is built from 17 residues. The CDR3 DNA is TGTGCCAGCAGTGAAGCGCAAGGTCGGGAGAATGGAGAGACCCGGTACTTC. Residues: CASSEAQGRENGETRYF.

This clonotype turned up a few times. This rearrangement joins TRBV3-1 to TRBJ1-2; D is uncertain. Germline V lookup: CDR1 LGHDT, CDR2 YNNKEL (reference sequence). V lost 3 bases, J lost 8 bases, and 22 bases lay in between. This CDR3 has 16 amino acids. In DNA form, the CDR3 reads TGTGCCAGCAGCCAGGACGCGGGCCGAGTCGTGAGGGGCTACACCTTC. Its protein is CASSQDAGRVVRGYTF.

This clonotype was counted between two and nine times. V usage is TRBV9 and J usage is TRBJ1-4; D unclear. Per the germline V gene, CDR1 is SGDLS and CDR2 is YYNGEE. CDR3 length equals 13 residues. V was trimmed by 3 bases and J by 5 bases, leaving 8 bases between them. The chain's CDR3 is CASSAGRNEKLFF. The CDR3 DNA reads as TGTGCCAGCAGCGCCGGACGGAATGAAAAACTGTTTTTT.

The V and J genes are TRBV28 and TRBJ2-3; TRBD2 aligns across 9 bases. The CDR3 spans 18 residues. Germline V gene sequence: CDR1 MDHEN, CDR2 SYDVKM. J was trimmed by 0 bases and V by 6 bases; bases with no gene match: 13. CDR3 in DNA: TGTGCCAGCAGCTCTCGGGCGGGAGGGCTGGGGAGCACAGATACGCAGTATTTT. This sequence encodes CASSSRAGGLGSTDTQYF.

In this sample, this clonotype turned up many times. V usage is TRBV3-1 and J usage is TRBJ2-2; D gene unclear. From germline, CDR1 is LGHDT and CDR2 YNNKEL (reference sequence). Between the trimmed V and J ends, which lost 0 bases and 6 bases, there was a span of 5 bases. This CDR3 region has 13 residues. CDR3: CASSQDWAGELFF. The CDR3 coding sequence is TGTGCCAGCAGCCAAGATTGGGCCGGGGAGCTGTTTTTT. The full variable domain, completed using reference TRBV3-1 and TRBJ2-2, is DTAVSQTPKYLVTQMGNDKSIKCEQNLGHDTMYWYKQDSKKFLKIMFSYNNKELIINETVPNRFSPKSPDKAHLNLHINSLELGDSAVYFCASSQDWAGELFFGEGSRLTVL.

The chain employs TRBV28 and TRBJ1-3; unclear D gene. The length of the CDR3 is 14 residues. CDR1 is MDHEN and CDR2 is SYDVKM in the germline V gene. Trimming stripped 4 bases from V and 8 bases from J, with 15 bases between. CDR3 in DNA: TGTGCCAGCAGTTCCGGACTGCCGACGTACACCATATATTTT. Translation gives CASSSGLPTYTIYF.

The genes are TRBV27 and TRBJ1-5; 8 bases are shared with TRBD1. The germline CDR1 and CDR2 sequences are MNHEY and SMNVEV (reference sequence). V shed 4 bases, J shed 5 bases, and the junction held 7 bases outside the gene matches. CDR3 length equals 15 residues. The DNA of the CDR3 is TGTGCCAGCAGTTCAGGGACAGGAGGTTATCAGCCCCAGCATTTT. Translating it yields CASSSGTGGYQPQHF.

This clonotype has just a few counts. The chain employs TRBV14 and TRBJ1-4, with D possibly being TRBD1 (5 bases). With 4 bases removed from V and 5 bases from J, the gap between germline ends came to 11 bases. In germline, CDR1 is SGHDN, CDR2 FVKESK. The CDR3 sequence is 14 residues long. The CDR3 here is CASSRRDFNEKLFF. The CDR3 DNA follows: TGTGCCAGCAGCCGAAGGGACTTCAATGAAAAACTGTTTTTT.

The rearrangement uses TRBV7-3 and TRBJ2-2; D is undetermined. CDR3 length equals 14 residues. Germline assignment: CDR1 SGHTA and CDR2 FQGTGA. The ends were cut back, 5 bases at V and 1 base at J, with 8 bases in the middle. CDR3 region: CASSPTVNTGELFF. The CDR3 DNA is TGTGCCAGCAGCCCAACAGTGAACACCGGGGAGCTGTTTTTT. The variable domain in full, with the rest retrieved from reference TRBV7-3 and TRBJ2-2, is GAGVSQTPSNKVTEKGKYVELRCDPISGHTALYWYRQSLGQGPEFLIYFQGTGAADDSGLPNDRFFAVRPEGSVSTLKIQRTERGDSAVYLCASSPTVNTGELFFGEGSRLTVL.

The chain carries TRBV12-3 or TRBV12-4 and TRBJ2-7, with D hard to call. The CDR3 is made up of 13 amino acids. V lost 8 bases to trimming and J lost 6 bases, with 17 bases between them. Here the CDR3 reads CASSFFQDREQYF. The CDR3 bases are TGTGCCAGCTCCTTCTTCCAGGACCGCGAGCAGTACTTC.

In this sample, this clonotype turned up a few times. The V gene is TRBV18, the J gene TRBJ1-4; TRBD1 agrees at 7 bases. This CDR3 comprises 14 residues. Germline V CDR1 and CDR2: KGHSH, LQKENI. V gave up 5 bases and J gave up 5 bases; unmatched junction bases: 5. The CDR3 nucleotides are TGTGCCAGCTCAACCCAGACAGGGAATGAAAAACTGTTTTTT. Its protein product is CASSTQTGNEKLFF.

The sample holds a few counts of this clonotype. The chain has TRBV4-1 and TRBJ2-5, with 12 nucleotides matching TRBD2. Germline CDR1 reads MGHRA; CDR2 reads YSYEKL. V lost 4 bases and J lost 5; bases outside the gene matches: 11. The CDR3 consists of 17 residues. DNA of the CDR3: TGCGCCAGCAGCCCTTGGACTAGCGGGACCAGCAAGGAGACCCAGTACTTC. Translated: CASSPWTSGTSKETQYF.

The chain has TRBV2 and TRBJ1-5; D may be TRBD1 (5 bases). This CDR3 is 13 amino acids long. Germline CDR1 is SNHLY and CDR2 is FYNNEI. Trimming shortened V by 6 bases and J by 6 bases, and 12 bases separated the two germline ends. The chain's CDR3 is CASRGHEGQPQHF. CDR3 bases: TGTGCCAGCAGGGGGCACGAGGGTCAGCCCCAGCATTTT.

To note about this clonotype: An end of the junction differs from the germline gene, which may be a read error. The V call is TRBV29-1, the J call TRBJ2-2; D may correspond to TRBD1 or TRBD2 (6 bases each). There are 15 residues in the CDR3. CDR1 SQVTM and CDR2 ANQGSEA come from the germline V gene. The CDR3 is CSVEDRGGLSGELLF. The CDR3 nucleotides read TGCAGCGTTGAAGATCGAGGGGGGCTCTCCGGGGAGCTGCTTTTT.

This clonotype was seen a handful of times. This sequence joins TRBV14 and TRBJ1-4, with 7 bases that match TRBD1. This CDR3 comprises 14 residues. V was clipped by 6 bases and J by 5 bases; unmatched bases: 6. Germline lookup yields CDR1 SGHDN and CDR2 FVKESK. The CDR3 here is CASRRTGENEKLFF. CDR3 sequence (DNA): TGTGCCAGCAGGCGGACAGGAGAGAATGAAAAACTGTTTTTT.

This clonotype was detected many times. The chain uses TRBV27 and TRBJ2-5; D is possibly TRBD1 or TRBD2 (5 bases each). Deletions cut 2 bases from V and 4 bases from J, with 8 bases between. The length of the CDR3 is 13 residues. CDR1 and CDR2 from the germline V gene are MNHEY and SMNVEV (reference sequence). CDR3 nucleotides: TGTGCCAGCAGTTTAGCAGGGACAGAGACCCAGTACTTC. Translation gives CASSLAGTETQYF.

As concerns this clonotype: It is likely a read error: a sequence one base away is far more abundant. This chain links TRBV6-2 or TRBV6-3 with TRBJ1-5; 9 bases match TRBD1. Germline V gene lookup returns CDR1 MNHEY and CDR2 SVGEGT. The CDR3 loop spans 14 amino acids. CDR3 nucleotide sequence: TGTGCCGGCAGTCGGACAGGGGGCAATCAGCCCCAGCATTTT. Translation gives CAGSRTGGNQPQHF.

This sequence joins TRBV19 and TRBJ2-7; D unresolved. Trimming pared 9 bases from V and 0 bases from J, leaving 21 bases between. CDR1 and CDR2 from the germline V gene are LNHDA and SQIVND (reference sequence). The CDR3 covers 16 residues. In DNA, the CDR3 is TGTGCCAGCAGACCCAGTTTGAGGACGCGCTCCTACGAGCAGTACTTC. Translated, it gives CASRPSLRTRSYEQYF.